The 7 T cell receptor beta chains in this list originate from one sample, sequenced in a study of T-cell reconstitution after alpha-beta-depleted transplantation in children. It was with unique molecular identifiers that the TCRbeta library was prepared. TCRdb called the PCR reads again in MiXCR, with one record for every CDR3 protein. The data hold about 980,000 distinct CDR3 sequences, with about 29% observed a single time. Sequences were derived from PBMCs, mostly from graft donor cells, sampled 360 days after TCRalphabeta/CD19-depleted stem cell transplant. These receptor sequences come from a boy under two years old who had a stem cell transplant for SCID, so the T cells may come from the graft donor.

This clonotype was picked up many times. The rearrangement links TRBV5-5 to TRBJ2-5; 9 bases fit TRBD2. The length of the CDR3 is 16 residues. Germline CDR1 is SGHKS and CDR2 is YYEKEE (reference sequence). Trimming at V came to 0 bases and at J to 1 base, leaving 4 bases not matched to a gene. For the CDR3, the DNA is TGTGCCAGCAGCTTGGCCCTAGCGGGGAGCCAAGAGACCCAGTACTTC. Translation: CASSLALAGSQETQYF. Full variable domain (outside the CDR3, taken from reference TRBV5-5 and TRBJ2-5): DAGVTQSPTHLIKTRGQQVTLRCSPISGHKSVSWYQQVLGQGPQFIFQYYEKEERGRGNFPDRFSARQFPNYSSELNVNALLLGDSALYLCASSLALAGSQETQYFGPGTRLLVL.

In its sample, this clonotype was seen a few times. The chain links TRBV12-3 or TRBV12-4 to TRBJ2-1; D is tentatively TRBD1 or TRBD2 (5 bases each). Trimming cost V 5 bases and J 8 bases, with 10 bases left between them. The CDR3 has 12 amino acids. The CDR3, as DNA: TGTGCCAGCAGTCCGACGGGGCATGAGCAGTTCTTC. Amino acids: CASSPTGHEQFF.

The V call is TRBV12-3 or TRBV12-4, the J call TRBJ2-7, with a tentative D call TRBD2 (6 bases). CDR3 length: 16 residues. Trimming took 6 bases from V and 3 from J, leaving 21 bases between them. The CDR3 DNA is TGTGCCAGCAGAATCCCCTGGGGGGAGAGGCTCTACGAGCAGTACTTC. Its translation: CASRIPWGERLYEQYF.

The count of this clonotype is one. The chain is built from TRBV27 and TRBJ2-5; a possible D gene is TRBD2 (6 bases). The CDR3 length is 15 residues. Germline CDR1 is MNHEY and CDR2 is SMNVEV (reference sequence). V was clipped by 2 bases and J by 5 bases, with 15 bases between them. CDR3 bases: TGTGCCAGCAGTTTAGGGGCGAGGGGAGGTGAGACCCAGTACTTC. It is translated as CASSLGARGGETQYF.

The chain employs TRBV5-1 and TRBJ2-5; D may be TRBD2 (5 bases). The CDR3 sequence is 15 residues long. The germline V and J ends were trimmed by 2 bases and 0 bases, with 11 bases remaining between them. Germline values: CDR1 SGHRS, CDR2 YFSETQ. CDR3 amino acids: CASSFSSPHQETQYF. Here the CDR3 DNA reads TGCGCCAGCAGCTTTTCTAGCCCCCACCAAGAGACCCAGTACTTC.

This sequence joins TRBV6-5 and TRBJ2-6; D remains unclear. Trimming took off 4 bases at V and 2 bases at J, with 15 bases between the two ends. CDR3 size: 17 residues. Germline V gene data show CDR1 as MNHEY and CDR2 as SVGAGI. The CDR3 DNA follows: TGTGCCAGCAGTTCGTCGGGCCAATGGGCTGGGGCCAACGTCCTGACTTTC. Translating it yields CASSSSGQWAGANVLTF.

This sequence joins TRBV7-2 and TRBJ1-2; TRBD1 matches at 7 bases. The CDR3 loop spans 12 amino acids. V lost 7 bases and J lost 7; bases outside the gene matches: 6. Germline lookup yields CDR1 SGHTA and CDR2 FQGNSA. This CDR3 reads CASTLTGVGYTF. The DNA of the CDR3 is TGTGCCAGCACCCTTACAGGGGTTGGCTACACCTTC.